These 26 T cell receptor beta chains came from one sample sequenced in a study of control samples from healthy donors and cancer patients. Generated by immunoSEQ multiplex PCR, the TCRdb table keeps only in-frame clones and is missing some. This table holds approximately 100,000 clones, around nine tenths found once. The sequenced sample consisted of blood. Every receptor here comes from a man younger than 45 in good health.

This chain links TRBV4-2 with TRBJ2-3; a weak D match, TRBD2 (5 bases). Germline V CDR1 and CDR2: LGHNA, YNFKEQ. The CDR3 totals 14 residues. The germline V and J ends were trimmed by 3 bases and 2 bases, with 9 bases remaining between them. Here the CDR3 DNA reads TGTGCCAGCAGCCAGGGAGCAGACACAGATACGCAGTATTTT. Translated, it gives CASSQGADTDTQYF.

This chain joins TRBV6-5 and TRBJ1-2; D may be TRBD1 (5 bases). The CDR3 is 11 amino acids. The V gene lost 6 bases and the J gene lost 4 bases, with 6 bases spanning the gap. The germline V gene encodes CDR1 MNHEY and CDR2 SVGAGI. The CDR3 nucleotides read TGTGCCAGCAGGACAGTCTATGGCTACACCTTC. Protein: CASRTVYGYTF.

This clone was observed a few times. The chain is built from TRBV4-1 and TRBJ2-3, with 8 positions matching TRBD2. Germline V gene sequence: CDR1 MGHRA, CDR2 YSYEKL. V was clipped by 0 bases and J by 4 bases; unmatched bases: 3. This CDR3 is built from 15 residues. This CDR3 reads CASSQERGAADTQYF. CDR3 in DNA: TGCGCCAGCAGCCAAGAGCGGGGGGCGGCAGATACGCAGTATTTT.

V gene TRBV5-1 combines with J gene TRBJ2-5, with TRBD2 matching 8 bases. The V and J ends lost 0 bases and 1 base, in that order; junction bases with no gene match: 2. CDR3 length: 15 residues. The germline CDR1 and CDR2 sequences are SGHRS and YFSETQ. CDR3 in amino acids: CASSLAAGGQETQYF. CDR3 coding DNA: TGCGCCAGCAGCTTGGCCGCGGGGGGCCAAGAGACCCAGTACTTC.

The chain combines TRBV4-1 with TRBJ2-1; 7 positions agree with TRBD1. The CDR3 spans 15 residues. Trimming removed 6 bases from V and 8 bases from J; junction bases left unmatched: 13. Germline CDR1 reads MGHRA; CDR2 reads YSYEKL. CDR3 DNA: TGCGCCAGCAGACTTACAGGGGCCCTGCGGGATGAGCAGTTCTTC. Its translation is CASRLTGALRDEQFF.

The chain carries TRBV30 and TRBJ1-1; no clear D. The germline V gene has CDR1 GTSNPN and CDR2 SVGIG (reference sequence). V lost 2 bases and J 10 bases, leaving 14 bases between the germline ends. The CDR3 has 12 residues. In nucleotides, the CDR3 is TGTGCCTGGAGTTGGGAAGGCGACTCAGCTTTCTTT. This sequence encodes CAWSWEGDSAFF. The full variable domain, in which reference TRBV30 and TRBJ1-1 provide the parts outside the CDR3, is SQTIHQWPATLVQPVGSPLSLECTVEGTSNPNLYWYRQAAGRGLQLLFYSVGIGQISSEVPQNLSASRPQDRQFILSSKKLLLSDSGFYLCAWSWEGDSAFFGQGTRLTVV.

CDR3 amino acids: CASSYNYEQYF. The CDR3 bases are TGTGCCAGCAGTTACAACTACGAGCAGTACTTC. The chain employs TRBV6-6 and TRBJ2-7; D call uncertain. The ends were cut back, 2 bases at V and 3 bases at J, with 2 bases in the middle. The CDR3 sequence is 11 residues long. Germline values: CDR1 MNHNY, CDR2 SVGAGI (reference sequence).

V usage is TRBV6-4 and J usage is TRBJ2-1; the match to TRBD2 covers 10 bases. This CDR3 region has 15 residues. Germline CDR1 is MRHNA and CDR2 is SNTAGT. V lost 4 bases and J lost 7; bases outside the gene matches: 7. This CDR3 is CASSVLAGAQNEQFF. The DNA of the CDR3 is TGTGCCAGCAGTGTCCTAGCGGGGGCCCAAAATGAGCAGTTCTTC.

The V call is TRBV19, the J call TRBJ2-6, with TRBD1 matching over 8 bases. Looked up from germline, CDR1 is LNHDA and CDR2 is SQIVND (reference sequence). The CDR3 is made up of 17 amino acids. Trimming cost V 4 bases and J 2 bases; bases outside gene matches: 7. The CDR3 DNA follows: TGTGCCAGTAGTACACGACAGGGGCTTCCTGGGGCCAACGTCCTGACTTTC. Its translation: CASSTRQGLPGANVLTF.

The chain joins TRBV29-1 to TRBJ2-3; D gene ambiguous. The CDR3 has 11 amino acids. V was cut by 6 bases and J by 2 bases, with 6 bases left in between. CDR1 and CDR2 from the germline V gene are SQVTM and ANQGSEA. CDR3 DNA: TGCAGCGTCCCCCCCACAGATACGCAGTATTTT. Amino acid sequence: CSVPPTDTQYF.

J is TRBJ2-4 and V is TRBV18, with a tentative D call TRBD2 (6 bases). V dropped 2 bases and J dropped 6 bases, with 8 bases sitting between them. The CDR3 runs 13 residues. Germline CDR1 reads KGHSH; CDR2 reads LQKENI. CDR3 bases: TGTGCCAGCTCACCATCGGGACTAAACATTCAGTACTTC. Residues: CASSPSGLNIQYF.

The V and J genes are TRBV25-1 and TRBJ2-7; 11 nucleotides match TRBD2. Germline lookup yields CDR1 MGHDK and CDR2 SYGVNS. Losses at the gene ends were 5 bases for V and 4 bases for J; bases not matched to a gene: 4. The CDR3 totals 14 residues. CDR3 DNA: TGTGCCAGCAGTCATAGCGGGGGGGCGTACGAGCAGTACGTC. Translating gives CASSHSGGAYEQYV.

The chain is built from TRBV5-1 and TRBJ1-1, with TRBD1 matching 7 bases. CDR3 length equals 13 residues. Germline V gene lookup returns CDR1 SGHRS and CDR2 YFSETQ. The J segment lost 6 bases and the V segment lost 4 bases, leaving 6 bases of the junction unmatched. The CDR3 DNA reads as TGCGCCAGCAGCAGCGACAGGGTGTCTGAAGCTTTCTTT. This gives the protein CASSSDRVSEAFF. Variable domain in full (rest from reference TRBV5-1 and TRBJ1-1): KAGVTQTPRYLIKTRGQQVTLSCSPISGHRSVSWYQQTPGQGLQFLFEYFSETQRNKGNFPGRFSGRQFSNSRSEMNVSTLELGDSALYLCASSSDRVSEAFFGQGTRLTVV.

The rearrangement uses TRBV29-1 and TRBJ2-3; 7 bases line up with TRBD2. Per the germline V gene, CDR1 is SQVTM and CDR2 is ANQGSEA. V shed 0 bases, J shed 2 bases, and the junction held 8 bases outside the gene matches. The CDR3 contains 16 residues. CDR3: CSVEDRLAASTDTQYF. The CDR3 nucleotides are TGCAGCGTTGAAGATCGGCTAGCGGCTTCCACAGATACGCAGTATTTT.

V gene TRBV6-6 combines with J gene TRBJ2-5; 12 nucleotides line up with TRBD1. The CDR3 extends over 16 amino acids. With 1 base clipped from V and 5 bases from J, the junction kept 5 bases outside the gene matches. CDR1 is MNHNY and CDR2 is SVGAGI in the germline V gene (reference sequence). In DNA, the CDR3 is TGTGCCAGCAGTTACTTGGGACAGGGGGCTGGGGAGACCCAGTACTTC. Amino acids: CASSYLGQGAGETQYF.

V usage is TRBV6-1 and J usage is TRBJ1-2; D is unresolved. The CDR3 loop spans 15 amino acids. Germline assignment: CDR1 MNHNS and CDR2 SASEGT. V shed 1 base and J shed 3 bases, with 12 bases lying between them. The CDR3 region is CASSEGMVIDYGYTF. In nucleotides, the CDR3 is TGTGCCAGCAGTGAAGGGATGGTGATAGACTATGGCTACACCTTC.

J is TRBJ1-2 and V is TRBV29-1; D not resolved. The germline CDR1 and CDR2 sequences are SQVTM and ANQGSEA. Trimming left V 4 bases short and J 5 bases short, with 8 bases between. This CDR3 is built from 11 residues. CDR3 DNA: TGCAGCGTTGGATTCCTATATGGCTACACCTTC. The encoded protein is CSVGFLYGYTF.

The chain uses TRBV12-1 and TRBJ2-7. TRBV12-1 is tagged as a pseudogene. CDR3 size: 12 residues. The chain's CDR3 is CASSFGRYEQYV. In nucleotides, the CDR3 is TGTGCCAGCAGCTTTGGGCGCTACGAGCAGTACGTC.

This clone was detected only a few times. The J gene is TRBJ1-2, the V gene TRBV4-1; tentatively, D is TRBD1 (5 bases). The V end was cut by 4 bases, the J end by 3 bases, with 9 bases between. The CDR3 totals 13 residues. Germline loops: CDR1 MGHRA, CDR2 YSYEKL. The CDR3 DNA reads TGCGCCAGCAGCCTCCGGGGGGACTATGGCTACACCTTC. This encodes CASSLRGDYGYTF.

A note on this clone: The sample carries other DNA sequences with the same CDR3. The V and J genes are TRBV6-1 and TRBJ1-4; 7 bases are shared with TRBD1. V lost 1 base and J lost 5; bases outside the gene matches: 4. Germline CDR1 is MNHNS and CDR2 is SASEGT. This CDR3 region has 15 residues. CDR3 residues: CASSEGDRDNEKLFF. The CDR3 nucleotides are TGTGCCAGCAGTGAAGGAGACAGGGACAATGAAAAACTGTTTTTT.

The chain carries TRBV19 and TRBJ1-1, with D perhaps TRBD1 (5 bases). Trimming removed 1 base at V and 6 bases at J, with 15 bases between. Germline V gene lookup returns CDR1 LNHDA and CDR2 SQIVND (reference sequence). The CDR3 runs 15 residues. The CDR3, as DNA: TGTGCCAGTAGTATAGGGGGCACCCCGAGCGCTGAAGCTTTCTTT. Residues: CASSIGGTPSAEAFF.

CDR3 region: CASRPGVAEAFF. DNA of the CDR3: TGTGCCAGCAGACCTGGAGTGGCTGAAGCTTTCTTT. The V and J genes are TRBV12-3 or TRBV12-4 and TRBJ1-1; D not resolved. Trimming stripped 6 bases from V and 6 bases from J, with 11 bases between. The CDR3 spans 12 residues.

The chain uses TRBV12-5 and TRBJ2-2; D is unresolved. CDR1 is LGHNT, CDR2 FRNRAP, per germline. V gave up 2 bases and J gave up 4 bases, with 5 bases separating them. CDR3 length equals 13 residues. The CDR3, as DNA: TGTGCTAGTGGTTTGAAAGCCACCGGGGAGCTGTTTTTT. It encodes CASGLKATGELFF.

This chain links TRBV10-1 with TRBJ1-6; no clear D. The ends were cut back, 0 bases at V and 7 bases at J, with 4 bases in the middle. Looked up from germline, CDR1 is WNHNN and CDR2 is SYGVQD (reference sequence). The CDR3 loop spans 13 amino acids. In DNA form, the CDR3 reads TGCGCCAGCAGTGAGTCGAGGAATTCACCCCTCCACTTT. This encodes CASSESRNSPLHF.

The genes are TRBV7-9 and TRBJ2-3, with D perhaps being TRBD1 or TRBD2 (6 bases each). Trimming took off 1 base at V and 4 bases at J, with 12 bases between the two ends. The CDR3 has 15 residues. Germline V CDR1 and CDR2: SEHNR, FQNEAQ (reference sequence). The CDR3 is CASSLVGGGADTQYF. The CDR3 nucleotides read TGTGCCAGCAGCTTAGTGGGGGGCGGGGCAGATACGCAGTATTTT. Filled out from reference TRBV7-9 and TRBJ2-3, the complete variable domain reads DTGVSQNPRHKITKRGQNVTFRCDPISEHNRLYWYRQTLGQGPEFLTYFQNEAQLEKSRLLSDRFSAERPKGSFSTLEIQRTEQGDSAMYLCASSLVGGGADTQYFGPGTRLTVL.

This clone was detected a few times. Written as DNA, the CDR3 is TGTGCCAGCAGCCAAGAATACGGTCCCTACGAGCAGTACTTC. Its translation: CASSQEYGPYEQYF. This chain joins TRBV4-2 and TRBJ2-7; no firm D call. With 0 bases removed from V and 2 bases from J, the gap between germline ends came to 8 bases. The CDR3 has 14 amino acids. The germline V gene has CDR1 LGHNA and CDR2 YNFKEQ.